This T cell receptor beta chain is drawn from a study of T cell responses to AZD1222 COVID-19 vaccine. V was pared by 3 bases and J by 2 bases, with 6 bases between. There are 13 residues in the CDR3. The repertoire was sequenced with immunoSEQ multiplex PCR; TCRdb's copy has only in-frame clones and lacks some. The table lists some 89,000 clones, 90% of them singletons. This receptor was taken from an adult in good health. The specimen comprised peripheral blood, sampled on day 0 of AZD1222 vaccination. The J gene is TRBJ2-3, the V gene TRBV12-3 or TRBV12-4; D is unresolved. CDR3 sequence: CASSLGITDTQYF. Written as DNA, the CDR3 is TGTGCCAGCAGTTTGGGGATCACAGATACGCAGTATTTT.